One sample yielded the 30 T cell receptor beta chains listed below, sequenced in a study of T-cell reconstitution after alpha-beta-depleted transplantation in children. A library of TCRbeta sequences, prepared with unique molecular identifiers, was generated. TCRdb reanalysed the PCR reads using MiXCR and keeps one entry per CDR3 protein. The sample lists under 350,000 distinct CDR3 sequences, almost 10% occurring once. Material: PBMCs from the stem cell graft donor, obtained from the stem cell graft. The origin of the receptors is a human donor who donated a stem cell graft to a child with SCID.

This chain connects TRBV18 to TRBJ2-5; D possibly corresponds to TRBD2 (5 bases). The CDR3 consists of 11 residues. Deletions cut 8 bases from V and 5 bases from J, with 9 bases between. Germline V lookup: CDR1 KGHSH, CDR2 LQKENI. CDR3 nucleotides: TGTGCCAGCAATGGGGAGGAGACCCAGTACTTC. Translating gives CASNGEETQYF.

The rearrangement uses TRBV29-1 and TRBJ2-7; TRBD1 matches at 7 bases. J gave up 3 bases and V 2 bases, and 10 bases lay outside the gene matches. Germline-derived CDR1 and CDR2 are SQVTM and ANQGSEA. The CDR3 is 15 amino acids. CDR3 region: CSVERPAGGYYEQYF. Written as DNA, the CDR3 is TGCAGCGTTGAAAGGCCGGCAGGGGGATACTACGAGCAGTACTTC.

There are a few counts of this clonotype. The gene calls are TRBV11-2 and TRBJ1-1; no firm D call. The length of the CDR3 is 13 residues. The V gene's germline CDR1 is SGHAT and CDR2 FQNNGV. V was trimmed by 11 bases and J by 0 bases, leaving 13 bases between them. The CDR3 loop reads CACLGEMNTEAFF. CDR3 nucleotides: TGTGCCTGCCTGGGCGAGATGAACACTGAAGCTTTCTTT.

This clonotype was seen more than once but under ten times. The chain uses TRBV6-5 and TRBJ2-1; 8 positions match TRBD2. The CDR3 covers 15 residues. V trimming: 3 bases; J trimming: 3 bases; junction bases outside the gene matches: 4. CDR1 and CDR2 from the germline V gene are MNHEY and SVGAGI. Here the CDR3 reads CASSYEAGGYNEQFF. In DNA, the CDR3 is TGTGCCAGCAGTTATGAGGCGGGGGGCTACAATGAGCAGTTCTTC.

The chain employs TRBV13 and TRBJ1-5, with a possible D match to TRBD1 (5 bases). V was pared by 3 bases and J by 1 base, with 7 bases between. This CDR3 is built from 14 residues. Germline CDR1 reads PRHDT; CDR2 reads FYEKMQ (reference sequence). The CDR3 bases are TGTGCCAGCAGCTTTAGGGGAAGCAATCAGCCCCAGCATTTT. Translation gives CASSFRGSNQPQHF.

The CDR3 reads CASRAGQGIFQPQHF. The CDR3 bases are TGTGCCAGCAGGGCAGGACAGGGTATATTTCAGCCCCAGCATTTT. The rearrangement uses TRBV27 and TRBJ1-5, with 8 bases matching TRBD1. Germline V gene sequence: CDR1 MNHEY, CDR2 SMNVEV (reference sequence). The CDR3 loop spans 15 amino acids. With V trimmed by 6 bases and J by 6 bases, 10 bases remained unmatched.

The rearrangement links TRBV6-4 to TRBJ2-3, with no clear D. CDR3 length: 13 amino acids. The germline gives CDR1 MRHNA, CDR2 SNTAGT. Trimming took off 0 bases at V and 5 bases at J, with 6 bases between the two ends. This CDR3 is CASSDSHRDTQYF. CDR3 in DNA: TGTGCCAGCAGTGACTCTCACAGAGATACGCAGTATTTT.

This chain joins TRBV7-2 and TRBJ2-5; D call uncertain. Trimming removed 5 bases at V and 2 bases at J, with 15 bases between. CDR1 and CDR2 (germline): SGHTA, FQGNSA. This CDR3 comprises 15 residues. The CDR3 reads CASSPRRQIQETQYF. CDR3 in DNA: TGTGCCAGCAGCCCCCGACGGCAGATACAAGAGACCCAGTACTTC.

This clonotype was picked up a small number of times. The V gene is TRBV18, the J gene TRBJ1-1; unclear D gene. CDR3 size: 12 residues. Trimming left V 3 bases short and J 5 bases short, with 7 bases between. The germline CDR1 and CDR2 sequences are KGHSH and LQKENI. The CDR3 DNA sequence: TGTGCCAGCTCACCGTCGATAACTGAAGCTTTCTTT. Encoded protein: CASSPSITEAFF.

In its sample, this clonotype was seen many times. J is TRBJ2-3 and V is TRBV12-3 or TRBV12-4; D possibly corresponds to TRBD2 (6 bases). Trimming removed 3 bases at V and 10 bases at J, with 14 bases between. The CDR3 sequence is 13 residues long. The CDR3 spells CASSLAPSEAQYF. As DNA, the CDR3 is TGTGCCAGCAGTTTGGCTCCTAGCGAGGCGCAGTATTTT.

There are a few counts of this clonotype. This chain links TRBV10-3 with TRBJ1-2; maybe TRBD1 (5 bases). V dropped 6 bases and J dropped 4 bases, with 6 bases sitting between them. Germline assignment: CDR1 ENHRY and CDR2 SYGVKD. The CDR3 is made up of 11 amino acids. The CDR3 nucleotides are TGTGCCATCAGCGACAGCTATGGCTACACCTTC. This gives the protein CAISDSYGYTF.

V gene TRBV6-5 combines with J gene TRBJ2-7; D remains unclear. The V and J ends lost 4 bases and 0 bases respectively, with 13 bases between them. CDR1 is MNHEY and CDR2 is SVGAGI in the germline V gene. The CDR3 is 15 residues long. CDR3 protein: CASSSYSRASYEQYF. Written as DNA, the CDR3 is TGTGCCAGCAGTTCATACAGTCGGGCCTCCTACGAGCAGTACTTC.

The chain combines TRBV20-1 with TRBJ1-2; TRBD1 is a possible D gene (6 bases). This CDR3 spans 13 amino acids. CDR1 DFQATT and CDR2 SNEGSKA come from the germline V gene (reference sequence). V lost 3 bases to trimming and J lost 4 bases, with 12 bases between them. This chain's CDR3 is CSARTDSSYGYTF. The CDR3 region has the DNA TGCAGTGCTAGGACGGACAGTTCCTATGGCTACACCTTC.

The V and J genes are TRBV7-2 and TRBJ2-7; possible D gene TRBD1, 5 bases. V gave up 1 base and J gave up 3 bases, with 10 bases separating them. The CDR3 contains 14 residues. The germline CDR1 and CDR2 sequences are SGHTA and FQGNSA. DNA for the CDR3: TGTGCCAGCAGCTTAGTCGGACAAGACTACGAGCAGTACTTC. Its translation: CASSLVGQDYEQYF.

This clonotype was observed a few times. This rearrangement joins TRBV20-1 to TRBJ1-3; TRBD1 matches at 11 bases. The CDR3 is made up of 15 amino acids. Germline-derived CDR1 and CDR2 are DFQATT and SNEGSKA (reference sequence). The trim removed 1 base at V and 3 bases at J, leaving 2 bases unmatched. CDR3 sequence (DNA): TGCAGTGCTAGAGTCGGGACAGGGGGTGGAAACACCATATATTTT. This translates into CSARVGTGGGNTIYF.

This clonotype was observed a few times. The chain carries TRBV27 and TRBJ1-1; 7 bases are a match to TRBD1. Germline V CDR1 and CDR2: MNHEY, SMNVEV (reference sequence). Trimming removed 5 bases from V and 1 base from J; junction bases left unmatched: 10. The CDR3 spans 16 residues. The CDR3 loop reads CASSPMTGLGNTEAFF. The CDR3 nucleotides are TGTGCCAGCAGTCCCATGACAGGGCTTGGGAACACTGAAGCTTTCTTT.

The chain combines TRBV11-2 with TRBJ1-5; TRBD1 is a possible D gene (5 bases). The germline V gene encodes CDR1 SGHAT and CDR2 FQNNGV. The V end was cut by 5 bases, the J end by 2 bases, with 16 bases between. The CDR3 consists of 16 residues. The CDR3 region has the DNA TGTGCCAGCAGCGGATTGGACATTAACGGCAATCAGCCCCAGCATTTT. This encodes CASSGLDINGNQPQHF.

This clonotype has a count of ten or more. V and J are TRBV5-1 and TRBJ2-7; 9 bases match TRBD2. Losses at the gene ends were 5 bases for V and 1 base for J; bases not matched to a gene: 4. Germline V gene sequence: CDR1 SGHRS, CDR2 YFSETQ. The CDR3 extends over 14 amino acids. The CDR3 nucleotides are TGCGCCAGCAGTCCAAGCGGGGGGTCCTACGAGCAGTACTTC. Amino acid sequence: CASSPSGGSYEQYF.

This clonotype has a handful of counts. The chain couples TRBV19 to TRBJ1-2; the D is unclear. Trimming pared 3 bases from V and 7 bases from J, leaving 9 bases between. In germline, CDR1 is LNHDA, CDR2 SQIVND (reference sequence). CDR3 length: 12 amino acids. CDR3 nucleotides: TGTGCCAGTAGTATCGCAACGGGTGGCTACACCTTC. Translation: CASSIATGGYTF.

There are a few counts of this clonotype. The chain is built from TRBV6-2 or TRBV6-3 and TRBJ1-5; no clear D gene. The germline gives CDR1 MNHEY, CDR2 SVGEGT. V was shortened by 6 bases and J by 0 bases, with 6 bases between the two germline ends. The CDR3 has 13 amino acids. In nucleotides, the CDR3 is TGTGCCAGCAGGTGGAATAGCAATCAGCCCCAGCATTTT. The encoded protein is CASRWNSNQPQHF.

Many counts were recorded for this clonotype. The chain uses TRBV21-1 and TRBJ1-2. TRBV21-1 is designated a pseudogene. This CDR3 has 17 residues. Here the CDR3 reads CASSSEPRDHTNYGYTF. The CDR3 DNA is TGTGCCAGCAGCTCAGAGCCCCGGGACCACACTAACTATGGCTACACCTTC.

The V call is TRBV27, the J call TRBJ2-1; 13 bases map to TRBD2. With 7 bases clipped from V and 2 bases from J, the junction kept 2 bases outside the gene matches. In germline, CDR1 is MNHEY, CDR2 SMNVEV (reference sequence). The CDR3 is 15 residues long. Written as DNA, the CDR3 is TGTGCCAGCACACTAGCGGGGGGGCCCTACAATGAGCAGTTCTTC. This sequence encodes CASTLAGGPYNEQFF.

This sequence joins TRBV5-6 and TRBJ1-1; weak D call: TRBD1 (6 bases). This CDR3 is 16 amino acids long. V gave up 0 bases and J gave up 1 base, with 13 bases separating them. The V gene's germline CDR1 is SGHDT and CDR2 YYEEEE. This CDR3 is CASSLETTGPNTEAFF. In nucleotides, the CDR3 is TGTGCCAGCAGCTTGGAAACGACAGGCCCGAACACTGAAGCTTTCTTT.

This clonotype was observed at least ten times. The J gene is TRBJ2-1, the V gene TRBV12-3 or TRBV12-4; 10 bases align to TRBD1. J gave up 3 bases and V 3 bases, and 8 bases lay outside the gene matches. The CDR3 sequence is 17 residues long. The CDR3 sequence is CASSFLSGTGVYNEQFF. CDR3 sequence (DNA): TGTGCCAGCAGTTTCCTTTCTGGGACAGGGGTCTACAATGAGCAGTTCTTC.

This clonotype was detected a few times. The junction shows a germline mismatch at one end, possibly a read error. The gene calls are TRBV15 and TRBJ2-1; TRBD1 matches at 10 bases. Per the germline V gene, CDR1 is LNHNV and CDR2 is YYDKDF (reference sequence). CDR3 size: 15 residues. The chain's CDR3 is CTTSRGQGNYNEQFF. CDR3 in DNA: TGTACCACCAGCAGGGGACAGGGGAACTACAATGAGCAGTTCTTC.

V is TRBV20-1 and J is TRBJ2-3, with D possibly being TRBD2 (6 bases). The CDR3 contains 16 residues. Trimming left V 5 bases short and J 4 bases short, with 22 bases between. Germline loops: CDR1 DFQATT, CDR2 SNEGSKA (reference sequence). The CDR3: CSAPLDGDFWADTQYF. DNA of the CDR3: TGCAGTGCTCCCCTGGACGGGGACTTTTGGGCAGATACGCAGTATTTT.

The V call is TRBV11-2, the J call TRBJ1-1, with a weak D call TRBD1 (5 bases). Trimming cost V 4 bases and J 4 bases, with 22 bases left between them. The germline V gene has CDR1 SGHAT and CDR2 FQNNGV. The CDR3 consists of 17 residues. In nucleotides, the CDR3 is TGTGCCAGCAGCTCACCCCGACGGGGGTCGGAGGGCACTGAAGCTTTCTTT. Amino acids: CASSSPRRGSEGTEAFF. The entire variable domain, with the rest obtained from reference TRBV11-2 and TRBJ1-1, is as follows: EAGVAQSPRYKIIEKRQSVAFWCNPISGHATLYWYQQILGQGPKLLIQFQNNGVVDDSQLPKDRFSAERLKGVDSTLKIQPAKLEDSAVYLCASSSPRRGSEGTEAFFGQGTRLTVV.

V is TRBV5-6 and J is TRBJ2-1, with 7 bases lining up with TRBD1. V gave up 3 bases and J gave up 2 bases; unmatched junction bases: 2. Germline V gene lookup returns CDR1 SGHDT and CDR2 YYEEEE. The CDR3 covers 14 residues. CDR3 nucleotide sequence: TGTGCCAGCAGCTCACAGGGGACCTACAATGAGCAGTTCTTC. Translating it yields CASSSQGTYNEQFF.

This clonotype was found a few times. The chain has TRBV19 and TRBJ1-1, with D hard to call. Germline lookup yields CDR1 LNHDA and CDR2 SQIVND (reference sequence). Trimming removed 10 bases from V and 6 bases from J, with 12 bases in between. The length of the CDR3 is 11 residues. The CDR3 DNA follows: TGTGCCACCCGACGGGTGGCTGAAGCTTTCTTT. It codes for CATRRVAEAFF.

On this clonotype itself: Mismatch with germline at one junction end may stem from a read error. The chain recombines TRBV13 with TRBJ1-1; no definite D call. Per the germline V gene, CDR1 is PRHDT and CDR2 is FYEKMQ (reference sequence). The CDR3 extends over 14 amino acids. CDR3 nucleotide sequence: TGTGCCATCAGCTCCAGGCCAGGGAACACTGAAGCTTTCTTT. Protein: CAISSRPGNTEAFF.